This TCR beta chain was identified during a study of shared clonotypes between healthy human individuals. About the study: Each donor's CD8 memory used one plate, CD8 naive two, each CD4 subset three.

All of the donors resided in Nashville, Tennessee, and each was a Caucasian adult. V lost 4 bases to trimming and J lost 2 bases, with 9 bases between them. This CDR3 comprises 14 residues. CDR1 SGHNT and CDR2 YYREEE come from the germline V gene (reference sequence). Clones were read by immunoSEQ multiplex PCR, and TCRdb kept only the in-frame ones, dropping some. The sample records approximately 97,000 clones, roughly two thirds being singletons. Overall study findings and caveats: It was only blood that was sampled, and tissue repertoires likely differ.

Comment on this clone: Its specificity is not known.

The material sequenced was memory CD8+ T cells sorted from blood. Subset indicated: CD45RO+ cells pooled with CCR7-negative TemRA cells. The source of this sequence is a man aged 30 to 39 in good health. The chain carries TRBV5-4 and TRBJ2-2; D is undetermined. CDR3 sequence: CASSGWLNTGELFF. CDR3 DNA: TGTGCCAGCAGCGGGTGGCTCAACACCGGGGAGCTGTTTTTT.